The next 7 T cell receptor beta chains were all read from a single sample in a study of T cells after yellow fever vaccination. In TCRdb, the 5' RACE reads were re-called with MiXCR into one record per CDR3 protein. The sample has 320,000 or so distinct CDR3 sequences, 7% to 10% seen once. Sequenced here: PBMCs, sampled approximately 47 days after the first yellow fever vaccination. The source of these receptors is a man between 18 and 29 years old who received the YFV17D yellow fever vaccine.

This clonotype has more than one count but fewer than ten. This chain joins TRBV12-3 or TRBV12-4 and TRBJ1-1, with D unresolved. CDR3 length: 12 amino acids. Between the trimmed V and J ends, which lost 7 bases and 6 bases, there was a span of 12 bases. Here the CDR3 DNA reads TGTGCCAGCACCTCAGCCCAGCCTGAAGCTTTCTTT. Translated: CASTSAQPEAFF.

The chain links TRBV3-1 to TRBJ2-7; 7 bases align to TRBD2. V gave up 3 bases and J gave up 1 base; unmatched junction bases: 3. CDR3 length: 14 residues. Germline-derived CDR1 and CDR2 are LGHDT and YNNKEL (reference sequence). This chain's CDR3 is CASSHSAGSYEQYV. The CDR3 region has the DNA TGTGCCAGCAGCCACTCAGCGGGATCCTACGAGCAGTACGTC.

The sample holds a few counts of this clonotype. This chain connects TRBV6-2 or TRBV6-3 to TRBJ1-5; D is uncertain. CDR3 length: 9 residues. Germline CDR1 and CDR2: MNHEY and SVGEGT. V lost 8 bases, J lost 9 bases, and 5 bases lay in between. In DNA form, the CDR3 reads TGTGCCAGCGGAGGGCCCCAGCATTTT. The encoded protein is CASGGPQHF.

This clonotype was seen ten or more times. The CDR3 here is CASTAGPSTGELFF. The CDR3, as DNA: TGTGCCAGCACCGCTGGGCCCTCAACCGGGGAGCTGTTTTTT. J is TRBJ2-2 and V is TRBV6-1, with D hard to call. V lost 7 bases and J 5 bases, leaving 14 bases between the germline ends. CDR3 length: 14 residues. The germline CDR1 and CDR2 sequences are MNHNS and SASEGT.

This clonotype was seen only a few times. The genes are TRBV4-2 and TRBJ2-1, with D possibly being TRBD2 (7 bases). With 4 bases removed from V and 8 bases from J, the gap between germline ends came to 15 bases. The CDR3 has 14 amino acids. Germline-derived CDR1 and CDR2 are LGHNA and YNFKEQ. This CDR3 reads CASSREGGWYEQFF. The CDR3 nucleotides read TGTGCCAGCAGCCGGGAGGGGGGCTGGTATGAGCAGTTCTTC.

This clonotype was recorded many times. V gene TRBV27 combines with J gene TRBJ2-5; 7 bases line up with TRBD1. This CDR3 spans 14 amino acids. The V and J ends lost 3 bases and 1 base, in that order; junction bases with no gene match: 2. Germline CDR1 is MNHEY and CDR2 is SMNVEV (reference sequence). The CDR3 reads CASSLRTGQETQYF. Here the CDR3 DNA reads TGTGCCAGCAGTTTGAGGACAGGCCAAGAGACCCAGTACTTC.

V usage is TRBV2 and J usage is TRBJ2-2; D remains ambiguous. Trimming removed 5 bases from V and 7 bases from J, with 17 bases in between. The CDR3 sequence is 15 residues long. CDR1 SNHLY and CDR2 FYNNEI come from the germline V gene. The CDR3 DNA reads TGTGCCAGCAGTCTGGGTTTAGTAGCAAACGGGGAGCTGTTTTTT. It specifies CASSLGLVANGELFF.